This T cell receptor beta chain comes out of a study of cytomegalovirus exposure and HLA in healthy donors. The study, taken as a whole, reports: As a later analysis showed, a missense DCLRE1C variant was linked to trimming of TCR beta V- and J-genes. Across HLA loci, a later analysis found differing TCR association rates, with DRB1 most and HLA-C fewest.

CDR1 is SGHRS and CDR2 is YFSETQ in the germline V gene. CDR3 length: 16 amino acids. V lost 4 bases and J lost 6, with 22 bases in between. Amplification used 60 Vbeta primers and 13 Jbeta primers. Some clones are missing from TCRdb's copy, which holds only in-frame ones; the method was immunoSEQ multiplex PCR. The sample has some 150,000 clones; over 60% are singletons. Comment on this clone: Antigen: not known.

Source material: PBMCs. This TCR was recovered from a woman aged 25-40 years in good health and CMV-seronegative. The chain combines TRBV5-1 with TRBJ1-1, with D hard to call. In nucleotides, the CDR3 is TGCGCCAGCAGCGTGTCGATAATCACGGGGAAGTCTGAAGCTTTCTTT. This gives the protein CASSVSIITGKSEAFF.